Included here is one TCR beta chain sequence, with context. Its cognate antigen is unknown. The protocol was immunoSEQ multiplex PCR, while the TCRdb copy is restricted to in-frame clones and leaves out a portion. The sample includes 90,000 to 130,000 clones, over 85% seen only once; the top ten take roughly 15%. The CDR3 spans 14 residues. The V and J ends lost 2 bases and 7 bases, in that order; junction bases with no gene match: 5. Germline CDR1 MNHNS, CDR2 SASEGT. The data originate from a study of T cell responses to AZD1222 COVID-19 vaccine. General study findings and limits: Baseline testing showed seropositivity in only 5 or 6 AZD1222 recipients. Samples come after the peak T cell response, not at day 14. Regions 160-218 and 743-854 held dominance among vaccine-associated CD4 TCRs, which spanned spike. Females outnumbered males among donors, who were mostly white British; clonal diversity was possibly underestimated.

The sample in question was peripheral blood, obtained 28 days after the second AZD1222 dose. The chain links TRBV6-1 to TRBJ2-7, with TRBD2 identical over 10 bases. This clonotype originated in an adult who received the AZD1222 COVID-19 vaccine. CDR3 sequence: CASSELAGVGEQYF. The CDR3 coding sequence is TGTGCCAGCAGTGAACTAGCGGGAGTGGGGGAGCAGTACTTC.